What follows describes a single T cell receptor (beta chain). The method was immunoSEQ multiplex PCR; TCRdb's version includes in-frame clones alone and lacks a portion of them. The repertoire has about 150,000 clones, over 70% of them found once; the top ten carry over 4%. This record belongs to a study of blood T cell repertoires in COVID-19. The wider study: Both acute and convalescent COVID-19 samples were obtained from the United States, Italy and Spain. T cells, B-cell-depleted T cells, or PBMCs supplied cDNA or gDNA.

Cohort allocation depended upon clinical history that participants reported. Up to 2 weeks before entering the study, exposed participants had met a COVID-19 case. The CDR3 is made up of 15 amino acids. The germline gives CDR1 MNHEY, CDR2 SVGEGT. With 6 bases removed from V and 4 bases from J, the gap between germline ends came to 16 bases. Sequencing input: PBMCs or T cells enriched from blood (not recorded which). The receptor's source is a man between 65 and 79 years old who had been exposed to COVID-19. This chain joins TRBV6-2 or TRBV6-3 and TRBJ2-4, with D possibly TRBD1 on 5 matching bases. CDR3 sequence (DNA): TGTGCCAGCAGCTCCGGATGGGGCCCAAAAAACATTCAGTACTTC. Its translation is CASSSGWGPKNIQYF.